These T cell receptor beta chains were read from a single sample in a study of T cell repertoires in cytomegalovirus infection. These receptors have no known antigen. Each CDR3 protein is one row after TCRdb ran MiXCR on the reads. The profile shows 830,000 or so distinct CDR3 sequences, approximately 30% of them singletons. The starting material was cultured CD8+ T cells from PBMCs, obtained from culture after CMV antigen stimulation. These receptors originate from a human donor in good health (CMV status not recorded). Some clones in this sample may be carry-over from other donors' samples. Each CDR3 is given with its conserved first and last residue. A D gene is named only where the DNA matches it firmly. Part of the rows lack a size; the others show once, few, many or a class for expanded clones.

v_gene	abundance	d_gene	j_gene	CDR3aa	CDR3nt
TRBV7-6	few	-	TRBJ1-5	CASSLKGSQPQHF	TGTGCCAGCAGCTTAAAGGGTAGTCAGCCCCAGCATTTT
TRBV27	-	-	TRBJ1-5	CTSSPLSSPQHF	TGTACCAGCAGTCCCCTGTCCTCGCCCCAGCATTTT
TRBV6-1	-	TRBD2	TRBJ2-2	CASATSGGRVTGELFF	TGTGCCAGCGCGACTAGCGGGGGTCGGGTCACCGGGGAGCTGTTTTTT
TRBV11-2	few	-	TRBJ1-1	CASSLWERVGANTEAFF	TGTGCCAGCAGCTTATGGGAGAGGGTTGGGGCGAACACTGAAGCTTTCTTT
TRBV5-6	many	TRBD2	TRBJ2-6	CASNLGEGSGANVLTF	TGTGCCAGCAACCTTGGGGAGGGGTCTGGGGCCAACGTCCTGACTTTC
TRBV6-5	many	-	TRBJ1-1	CASSYSRGRDMNTEAFF	TGTGCCAGCAGTTACTCGAGAGGCAGGGACATGAACACTGAAGCTTTCTTT
TRBV11-2	few	-	TRBJ2-5	CASSLVTGRGETQYF	TGTGCCAGCAGCTTAGTGACAGGTAGAGGGGAGACCCAGTACTTC
TRBV6-2/TRBV6-3	-	-	TRBJ1-1	CASSGGWTENLNTEAFF	TGTGCCAGCAGTGGGGGCTGGACCGAGAATTTGAACACTGAAGCTTTCTTT
TRBV12-5	-	TRBD2	TRBJ2-3	CASGFTTSGDTDTQYF	TGTGCTAGTGGTTTCACGACTAGCGGGGACACAGATACGCAGTATTTT
TRBV7-9	many	-	TRBJ1-2	CASSFGRNYGYTF	TGTGCCAGCAGCTTTGGCAGAAACTATGGCTACACCTTC
TRBV7-9	-	-	TRBJ1-6	CASSLSRDGSPSYNSPLHF	TGTGCCAGCAGCTTAAGTAGGGACGGATCCCCTAGCTATAATTCACCCCTCCACTTT
TRBV20-1	-	-	TRBJ2-3	CSATTVAASTDTQNF	TGCAGTGCTACCACAGTTGCCGCTAGCACAGATACGCAGAATTTT
TRBV7-8	-	-	TRBJ1-1	CASSSLRWGPNTEAFF	TGTGCCAGCAGCTCCCTACGTTGGGGGCCGAACACTGAAGCTTTCTTT
TRBV13	-	-	TRBJ2-1	CASSPRSRGDNEQFF	TGTGCCAGCAGCCCCCGCTCAAGGGGCGACAATGAGCAGTTCTTC
TRBV12-3/TRBV12-4	few	-	TRBJ1-5	CASSFFGGEDQPQHF	TGTGCCAGCAGTTTTTTTGGGGGGGAGGATCAGCCCCAGCATTTT
TRBV7-9	few	-	TRBJ2-7	CASGRIYEQYF	TGTGCCAGCGGACGGATCTACGAGCAGTACTTC
TRBV6-5	-	-	TRBJ2-1	CASSYSPNYNEQFF	TGTGCCAGCAGTTACTCGCCCAATTACAATGAGCAGTTCTTC
TRBV7-2	many	TRBD1	TRBJ2-7	CASSPGTGVSYEQYF	TGTGCCAGCAGCCCAGGGACAGGGGTTTCCTACGAGCAGTACTTC
TRBV15	-	-	TRBJ1-6	CATSRFPLDGKGPYNSPLHF	TGTGCCACCAGCAGATTCCCTCTTGACGGGAAGGGGCCCTATAATTCACCCCTCCACTTT
TRBV6-5	-	-	TRBJ1-2	CASTHGGNNGYTF	TGTGCCAGCACCCATGGGGGTAACAATGGCTACACCTTC
TRBV27	many	-	TRBJ2-3	CASSLRGADTQYF	TGTGCCAGCAGCCTTAGGGGGGCAGATACGCAGTATTTT
TRBV5-1	-	TRBD1	TRBJ2-3	CASSPRQGKETDTQYF	TGCGCCAGCAGCCCAAGACAGGGGAAGGAGACAGATACGCAGTATTTT
TRBV7-6	-	TRBD2	TRBJ2-1	CASSNQRGGLNNEQFF	TGTGCCAGCAGCAACCAGCGGGGGGGCCTTAACAATGAGCAGTTCTTC
TRBV7-9	many	TRBD1	TRBJ2-1	CASSNAGTAPNGEQFF	TGTGCCAGCAGCAACGCCGGGACAGCGCCCAACGGCGAGCAGTTCTTC
TRBV7-6	few	-	TRBJ1-2	CASSFSSGRRGFGGYTF	TGTGCCAGCAGCTTTTCTTCGGGACGGAGGGGTTTCGGGGGCTACACCTTC
TRBV28	-	-	TRBJ1-1	CASSLLGETYEAFF	TGTGCCAGCAGCTTGTTGGGGGAGACCTATGAAGCTTTCTTT
TRBV6-2/TRBV6-3	-	TRBD1	TRBJ1-2	CASRPLTGGEYGYTF	TGTGCCAGCAGACCCCTAACAGGGGGAGAGTATGGCTACACCTTC
TRBV7-4	-	TRBD1	TRBJ2-1	CTSTLSGDREEFF	TGTACCAGCACCTTATCAGGGGACAGGGAGGAGTTCTTC
TRBV9	-	-	TRBJ1-1	CASSPRGKRTNTEAFF	TGTGCCAGCAGCCCCCGGGGGAAGAGAACGAACACTGAAGCTTTCTTT
TRBV6-6	few	TRBD2	TRBJ2-7	CASSYPGGEQYF	TGTGCCAGCAGTTACCCGGGGGGCGAGCAGTACTTC
TRBV7-3	-	-	TRBJ2-3	CASSLGVRNTDTQYF	TGTGCCAGCAGCTTAGGGGTTAGAAACACAGATACGCAGTATTTT
TRBV4-1	-	-	TRBJ2-7	CASSQTGSGEQYF	TGCGCCAGCAGCCAGACGGGATCCGGCGAGCAGTACTTC
TRBV7-6	-	-	TRBJ1-2	CASSLGGEANYGYTF	TGTGCCAGCAGCTTAGGTGGAGAAGCTAACTATGGCTACACCTTC
TRBV7-7	-	TRBD2	TRBJ2-1	CASSSIAGGFNEQFF	TGTGCTAGCAGCTCCATAGCGGGGGGTTTCAATGAGCAGTTCTTC
TRBV7-9	few	-	TRBJ1-4	CASSFLAGSANEKLFF	TGTGCCAGCAGCTTCTTGGCGGGATCAGCTAATGAAAAACTGTTTTTT
TRBV7-8	few	-	TRBJ1-5	CASSLPERSNQPQHF	TGTGCCAGCAGCTTACCGGAGAGGAGCAATCAGCCCCAGCATTTT
TRBV10-3	-	TRBD2	TRBJ2-3	CAIRMTRIDLSGGAADTQYF	TGTGCCATCAGGATGACAAGGATCGACCTAAGCGGGGGGGCCGCAGATACGCAGTATTTT
TRBV9	-	TRBD1	TRBJ2-3	CASSVGDRVDNTDTQYF	TGTGCCAGCAGCGTAGGGGACAGGGTTGATAACACAGATACGCAGTATTTT